A selection of T cell receptor beta chains follows, all from one sample in a study of T cell changes during pregnancy in multiple sclerosis. The data were produced by immunoSEQ multiplex PCR, yet TCRdb's version contains in-frame clones alone and is incomplete. This table has under 80,000 clones, about 89% appearing once. Source: CD4+ T cells from peripheral blood mononuclear cells, taken in the second trimester of pregnancy. Receptors were obtained from a female donor with multiple sclerosis, enrolled in a pregnancy study. The CDR3 runs from the conserved cysteine through the conserved F or W. The D gene is left open where the match is weak. For some rows the clone size is stated as once, few or many, or as a class when expanded; others skip it.

v_gene	d_gene	j_gene	abundance	CDR3nt	CDR3aa
TRBV11-1	-	TRBJ2-7	-	TGTGCCAGCAGCGGATGGCGGGACGGCTCCTACGAGCAGTACTTC	CASSGWRDGSYEQYF
TRBV27	TRBD1	TRBJ1-1	-	TGTGCCAGCAGGAACGGACAGGGAGGGAGAGCTTTCTTT	CASRNGQGGRAFF
TRBV18	-	TRBJ2-3	-	TGTGCCAGCTCACCAGGAGCGGCCAGCACAGATACGCAGTATTTT	CASSPGAASTDTQYF
TRBV5-4	-	TRBJ2-1	-	TGTGCCAGCAGCTCTCCGGGATTCAACAATGAGCAGTTCTTC	CASSSPGFNNEQFF
TRBV5-5	-	TRBJ1-2	few	TGTGCCAGCAGCTTGGACAGGGCTAACTATGGCTACACCTTC	CASSLDRANYGYTF
TRBV7-6	TRBD2	TRBJ2-7	few	TGTGCCAGCAGCCGTAGCGGGGGCCCTCTCTTTGAGCAGTACTTC	CASSRSGGPLFEQYF
TRBV30	-	TRBJ1-5	many	TGTGCCTGGAGTGCCCACACTAGCAATCAGCCCCAGCATTTT	CAWSAHTSNQPQHF
TRBV7-2	-	TRBJ2-7	-	TGTGCCAGCAGCTCCATCCTGAGCTCCTACGAGCAGTACTTC	CASSSILSSYEQYF
TRBV7-2	-	TRBJ1-5	-	TGTGCCAGCAGCTGGACTATAAATCAGCCCCAGCATTTT	CASSWTINQPQHF
TRBV9	TRBD2	TRBJ2-3	-	TGTGCCAGCAGCGTATCTCTAGCGGGGGGGCTAGATACGCAGTATTTT	CASSVSLAGGLDTQYF
TRBV2	TRBD1	TRBJ1-4	-	TGTGCCAGCAGCGGGACAGGGAAGGCTGAAAAACTGTTTTTT	CASSGTGKAEKLFF
TRBV19	-	TRBJ2-7	-	TGTGCCAGTAGTATGACGGATGGCTGGGGGGTCGAGCAGTACTTC	CASSMTDGWGVEQYF
TRBV28	-	TRBJ1-3	few	TGTGCCAGCAGGGCCAGGGGCAACACAGGATGGAACACCATATATTTT	CASRARGNTGWNTIYF
TRBV7-2	-	TRBJ1-1	-	TGTGCCAGCAGCCGAAACAGGGTATCGAACACTGAAGCTTTCTTT	CASSRNRVSNTEAFF
TRBV19	TRBD1	TRBJ2-2	-	TGTGCCAGTAGCCTGGGACAGGGAGCCACCGGGGAGCTGTTTTTT	CASSLGQGATGELFF
TRBV29-1	-	TRBJ1-5	-	TGCAGCGTTGAAGGACACCCAAATCAGCCCCAGCATTTT	CSVEGHPNQPQHF
TRBV14	TRBD1	TRBJ1-2	-	TGTGCCAGCAGCCAAGGACAGGGGGCGTTTGGCTACACCTTC	CASSQGQGAFGYTF
TRBV25-1	TRBD2	TRBJ2-2	-	TGTGCCAGCAGTGAATCCCGCGGGAGGGCGTGGACCGGGGAGCTGTTTTTT	CASSESRGRAWTGELFF
TRBV11-3	TRBD2	TRBJ2-5	-	TGTGCCAGCAGCTCCACTAGCGGGGAGGAGACCCAGTACTTC	CASSSTSGEETQYF
TRBV6-1	-	TRBJ1-1	-	TGTGCCAGCAGTGGGGCCGGGGGACTGACTAACACTGAAGCTTTCTTT	CASSGAGGLTNTEAFF
TRBV30	-	TRBJ1-2	once	TGTGCCTGGAGTGACGCGAAGACAGTCCGCATCTATGGCTACACCTTC	CAWSDAKTVRIYGYTF
TRBV5-1	TRBD2	TRBJ2-1	few	TGCGCCAGCAGCTTATACACTAGCGGCAGTACCTACAATGAGCAGTTCTTC	CASSLYTSGSTYNEQFF